These 21 T cell receptor beta chains were sequenced from one sample in a study of T cells expressing NK-cell markers. TCRdb processed the 5' RACE reads again and assigns one entry to each CDR3 protein, with no DNA. Recorded for this sample: some 390,000 distinct CDR3 sequences. Specimen: blood T cells: a sorted CD56 or NKG2C T cell subset, CD4+ or CD8+ T cells, or bulk PBMC T cells (not recorded which). Receptor source: a woman aged 45-59 years in good health.

The genes are TRBV20-1 and TRBJ1-2; the D call of TRBD1 rests on TCRdb alone, since no DNA is present to check it. Germline V gene data show CDR1 as DFQATT and CDR2 as SNEGSKA (reference sequence). This CDR3 has 13 amino acids. CDR3 protein: CSARQDTFYGYTF.

V and J are TRBV7-9 and TRBJ1-3. The CDR3 sequence is 15 residues long. Germline CDR1 is SEHNR and CDR2 is FQNEAQ (reference sequence). CDR3: CASSLGPTGGNTIYF.

This chain links TRBV28 with TRBJ2-2; the TRBD2 assignment by TCRdb is unverifiable without DNA. The CDR3 totals 12 residues. Looked up from germline, CDR1 is MDHEN and CDR2 is SYDVKM. This CDR3 reads CASSPLGGELFF.

The chain joins TRBV4-1 to TRBJ1-4. The CDR3 is 13 residues long. In germline, CDR1 is MGHRA, CDR2 YSYEKL. The CDR3 spells CASSQMRSEKLFF.

The chain carries TRBV14 and TRBJ2-1; TCRdb returns TRBD2, unconfirmable since there is no DNA. The length of the CDR3 is 19 residues. The germline gives CDR1 SGHDN, CDR2 FVKESK. CDR3: CASSQDGGAGGPNYNEQFF.

The V call is TRBV6-1, the J call TRBJ2-2; the TCRdb call, TRBD2, lacks DNA for checking. Per germline, CDR1 MNHNS and CDR2 SASEGT. The CDR3 runs 13 residues. The CDR3 here is CASSLHNTGELFF.

The V call is TRBV7-9, the J call TRBJ2-2; TCRdb indicates TRBD1, and absent DNA this call remains unverified. This CDR3 is 13 amino acids long. CDR1 and CDR2 (germline): SEHNR, FQNEAQ (reference sequence). The CDR3 region is CASWGRNTGELFF.

This sequence joins TRBV5-1 and TRBJ2-5. Germline V gives CDR1 SGHRS, CDR2 YFSETQ. The CDR3 is made up of 14 amino acids. CDR3 in amino acids: CASSSGNSQETQYF.

The rearrangement joins TRBV24-1 to TRBJ2-4; TCRdb selects TRBD1, and the lack of DNA leaves this call unchecked. The length of the CDR3 is 13 residues. Germline loops: CDR1 KGHDR, CDR2 SFDVKD. This CDR3 is CATSECRGGFHYF.

This chain connects TRBV4-1 to TRBJ1-1. Germline values: CDR1 MGHRA, CDR2 YSYEKL. This CDR3 has 17 residues. The CDR3 here is CASSQAYWGESQGEAFF.

The chain uses TRBV5-6 and TRBJ2-1; the TCRdb call, TRBD2, lacks DNA for checking. Germline V gene lookup returns CDR1 SGHDT and CDR2 YYEEEE. The CDR3 spans 17 residues. CDR3 protein: CASSATTSGAAYNEQFF.

CDR3: CASSLGVGVADTQYF. This sequence joins TRBV12-3 or TRBV12-4 and TRBJ2-3; TCRdb names TRBD1, which stays unverified in the absence of DNA. The CDR3 is made up of 15 amino acids.

The chain employs TRBV6-2 or TRBV6-3 and TRBJ2-2; with no DNA, the TCRdb D assignment of TRBD2 cannot be verified. The CDR3 totals 20 residues. CDR1 and CDR2 from the germline V gene are MNHEY and SVGEGT. The CDR3: CASTGTSGSPLLSDTGELFF.

This chain connects TRBV27 to TRBJ2-1; checking the TCRdb D call of TRBD2 is not possible without DNA. The CDR3 loop spans 15 amino acids. Germline V CDR1 and CDR2: MNHEY, SMNVEV (reference sequence). CDR3 loop: CASSFVSGGLHEQFF.

This chain joins TRBV29-1 and TRBJ2-5; TCRdb's D gene call, TRBD1, goes unchecked for lack of DNA. Germline-derived CDR1 and CDR2 are SQVTM and ANQGSEA. CDR3 size: 12 residues. The CDR3 loop reads CSVRQGLETQYF.

This rearrangement joins TRBV11-2 to TRBJ2-7; TCRdb names TRBD1, which stays unverified in the absence of DNA. This CDR3 contains 11 residues. The germline CDR1 and CDR2 sequences are SGHAT and FQNNGV. The chain's CDR3 is CASSLGEEQYF.

V is TRBV30 and J is TRBJ1-1. Germline V gives CDR1 GTSNPN, CDR2 SVGIG (reference sequence). CDR3 length: 13 amino acids. CDR3 amino acids: CAWSYGVNTEAFF.

The V call is TRBV28, the J call TRBJ2-1; TCRdb picks TRBD2, but there is no DNA to check that call. This CDR3 has 16 residues. Looked up from germline, CDR1 is MDHEN and CDR2 is SYDVKM. CDR3 sequence: CASSLGLAGGRNEQFF.

The V gene is TRBV4-1, the J gene TRBJ2-2; TCRdb designates TRBD2, a call that cannot be tested without DNA. The CDR3 is 20 amino acids. Germline V lookup: CDR1 MGHRA, CDR2 YSYEKL. The CDR3 here is CASSQGKARSGGRGTGELFF.

The rearrangement uses TRBV24-1 and TRBJ2-1; no DNA is available, so the TRBD1 call from TCRdb remains unchecked. Germline V gene sequence: CDR1 KGHDR, CDR2 SFDVKD. This CDR3 spans 15 amino acids. This CDR3 reads CATSDTDRMVDEQFF.

The chain carries TRBV5-1 and TRBJ1-5. Germline lookup yields CDR1 SGHRS and CDR2 YFSETQ. The CDR3 consists of 15 residues. Here the CDR3 reads CASSRLGPLEGPQHF. Together with reference TRBV5-1 and TRBJ1-5, the CDR3 gives the full variable domain: KAGVTQTPRYLIKTRGQQVTLSCSPISGHRSVSWYQQTPGQGLQFLFEYFSETQRNKGNFPGRFSGRQFSNSRSEMNVSTLELGDSALYLCASSRLGPLEGPQHFGDGTRLSIL.